This entry lists 25 T cell receptor beta chains sequenced from one sample in a study of PD-1 blockade in classical Hodgkin lymphoma. Using immunoSEQ multiplex PCR, the repertoire was profiled, and TCRdb retains in-frame clones only, with some absent. The sample holds about 21,000 clones, about 83% seen once. The time point was: newly diagnosed, previously untreated cHL patient sample. The CD8+ T cells came from thawed PBMCs through magnetic negative selection. Sample: CD8+ T cells from blood. The receptors come from a human donor with classical Hodgkin lymphoma.

This chain links TRBV5-1 with TRBJ1-4; 10 bases map to TRBD1. Germline CDR1 and CDR2: SGHRS and YFSETQ. The CDR3 extends over 14 amino acids. After removal of 6 bases from V and 5 bases from J, the junction contained 4 bases not matched to a gene. The CDR3 reads CASTKGQGNEKLFF. CDR3 nucleotides: TGCGCCAGCACTAAGGGACAGGGGAATGAAAAACTGTTTTTT. The full variable domain, completed using reference TRBV5-1 and TRBJ1-4, is KAGVTQTPRYLIKTRGQQVTLSCSPISGHRSVSWYQQTPGQGLQFLFEYFSETQRNKGNFPGRFSGRQFSNSRSEMNVSTLELGDSALYLCASTKGQGNEKLFFGSGTQLSVL.

CDR3 protein: CASSLSGPPNTGELFF. The CDR3, as DNA: TGCGCCAGCAGCTTATCCGGGCCCCCGAACACCGGGGAGCTGTTTTTT. The V call is TRBV5-1, the J call TRBJ2-2; D is ambiguous. The V gene's germline CDR1 is SGHRS and CDR2 YFSETQ. The CDR3 runs to 16 residues. V lost 2 bases, J lost 0 bases, and 11 bases lay in between.

The gene calls are TRBV7-3 and TRBJ2-3, with 12 bases lining up with TRBD2. The length of the CDR3 is 15 residues. The trim removed 5 bases at V and 2 bases at J, leaving 2 bases unmatched. Germline V gene sequence: CDR1 SGHTA, CDR2 FQGTGA. The CDR3 loop reads CASSPSGGVTDTQYF. CDR3 in DNA: TGTGCCAGCAGCCCTAGCGGGGGGGTCACAGATACGCAGTATTTT. Filled out from reference TRBV7-3 and TRBJ2-3, the complete variable domain reads GAGVSQTPSNKVTEKGKYVELRCDPISGHTALYWYRQSLGQGPEFLIYFQGTGAADDSGLPNDRFFAVRPEGSVSTLKIQRTERGDSAVYLCASSPSGGVTDTQYFGPGTRLTVL.

The chain combines TRBV4-3 with TRBJ2-3; D might be TRBD2 (6 bases). This CDR3 contains 18 residues. V was shortened by 3 bases and J by 4 bases, with 23 bases between the two germline ends. The germline CDR1 and CDR2 sequences are LGHNA and YSLEER. The DNA for the CDR3 is TGCGCCAGCAGCCACTCCAAAGTACTAGGGTGGGGGGCAGATACGCAGTATTTT. Translation: CASSHSKVLGWGADTQYF.

The gene calls are TRBV6-5 and TRBJ1-2; a possible D gene is TRBD1 (5 bases). Trimming stripped 2 bases from V and 2 bases from J, with 9 bases between. Germline loops: CDR1 MNHEY, CDR2 SVGAGI. This CDR3 spans 14 amino acids. The CDR3 sequence is CASSYPTVNYGYTF. The CDR3 DNA is TGTGCCAGCAGTTACCCGACAGTGAACTATGGCTACACCTTC.

The chain joins TRBV21-1 to TRBJ2-1. TRBV21-1 is a documented pseudogene. This CDR3 region has 17 residues. The CDR3 is CASSKLGKKDSYNEQFF. CDR3 nucleotides: TGTGCCAGCAGCAAACTAGGGAAAAAAGACTCCTACAATGAGCAGTTCTTC.

The chain recombines TRBV5-1 with TRBJ2-5; D possibly matches TRBD1 or TRBD2 (6 bases each). The DNA end is a closer match to TRBJ2-7, so the J assignment may be wrong. This CDR3 has 14 amino acids. CDR1 is SGHRS, CDR2 YFSETQ, per germline. The CDR3 region has the DNA TGCGCCAGCAGCTTGCGGGGGCCCCACTACGAGCAGTACTTC. Residues: CASSLRGPHYEQYF.

The CDR3 nucleotides read TGTGCCAGTACCCCATCGGGTGGCAGATACACCGGGGAGCTGTTTTTT. It is translated as CASTPSGGRYTGELFF. V and J are TRBV19 and TRBJ2-2, with D unresolved. CDR1 is LNHDA and CDR2 is SQIVND in the germline V gene (reference sequence). The V end was cut by 7 bases, the J end by 3 bases, with 18 bases between. CDR3 length: 16 residues. The full variable domain, completed using reference TRBV19 and TRBJ2-2, is DGGITQSPKYLFRKEGQNVTLSCEQNLNHDAMYWYRQDPGQGLRLIYYSQIVNDFQKGDIAEGYSVSREKKESFPLTVTSAQKNPTAFYLCASTPSGGRYTGELFFGEGSRLTVL.

The V call is TRBV7-2, the J call TRBJ2-2, with D unresolved. This CDR3 has 17 amino acids. V was shortened by 5 bases and J by 0 bases, with 16 bases between the two germline ends. Germline V lookup: CDR1 SGHTA, CDR2 FQGNSA. Here the CDR3 reads CASSPSPYQANTGELFF. The CDR3, as DNA: TGTGCCAGCAGCCCAAGTCCCTATCAAGCGAACACCGGGGAGCTGTTTTTT.

V usage is TRBV6-5 and J usage is TRBJ2-3; 11 bases align to TRBD1. The CDR3 extends over 14 amino acids. The ends lost 6 bases at V and 6 bases at J; junction bases unmatched: 5. From germline, CDR1 is MNHEY and CDR2 SVGAGI. The DNA of the CDR3 is TGTGCCAGCAGCCGGACAGGGGGCAGCGATACGCAGTATTTT. It is translated as CASSRTGGSDTQYF.

This clone was counted only a few times. The J gene is TRBJ2-7, the V gene TRBV7-9, with 10 nucleotides matching TRBD1. CDR1 and CDR2 from the germline V gene are SEHNR and FQNEAQ (reference sequence). J gave up 3 bases and V 5 bases, and 4 bases lay outside the gene matches. The CDR3 spans 14 residues. The CDR3 sequence is CASSGRTGGYEQYF. The CDR3 nucleotides read TGTGCCAGCAGCGGCCGGACAGGGGGCTACGAGCAGTACTTC.

V and J are TRBV27 and TRBJ2-7; the match to TRBD2 covers 12 bases. J lost 1 base, V lost 7 bases, and 8 bases had no gene match. The germline CDR1 and CDR2 sequences are MNHEY and SMNVEV (reference sequence). CDR3 length: 16 amino acids. The CDR3 DNA reads as TGTGCCAGCAAAAGGCTAGCGGGGGGGAGGTCCTACGAGCAGTACTTC. It encodes CASKRLAGGRSYEQYF.

The gene calls are TRBV5-8 and TRBJ2-7; tentative D call: TRBD1 (6 bases). Deletions cut 6 bases from V and 2 bases from J, with 15 bases between. CDR1 SGHTS and CDR2 YDEGEE come from the germline V gene. This CDR3 spans 14 amino acids. CDR3: CASTSGQRTYEQYF. CDR3 nucleotide sequence: TGTGCCAGCACCTCCGGACAGAGGACCTACGAGCAGTACTTC. Filled out from reference TRBV5-8 and TRBJ2-7, the complete variable domain reads EAGVTQSPTHLIKTRGQQATLRCSPISGHTSVYWYQQALGLGLQFLLWYDEGEERNRGNFPPRFSGRQFPNYSSELNVNALELEDSALYLCASTSGQRTYEQYFGPGTRLTVT.

The chain is built from TRBV7-9 and TRBJ1-4, with 9 bases that match TRBD1. With 2 bases clipped from V and 7 bases from J, the junction kept 5 bases outside the gene matches. The CDR3 covers 15 residues. Germline lookup yields CDR1 SEHNR and CDR2 FQNEAQ (reference sequence). The CDR3 region has the DNA TGTGCCAGCAGCTTATTGGGACAGGGTGGTGAAAAACTGTTTTTT. Protein product: CASSLLGQGGEKLFF.

The chain recombines TRBV18 with TRBJ1-6; D is uncertain. CDR3 length equals 21 residues. V was clipped by 2 bases and J by 1 base, with 24 bases between them. CDR1 and CDR2 from the germline V gene are KGHSH and LQKENI. The CDR3 nucleotides are TGTGCCAGCTCACCATCGGGGATTCTTGGGGAGTATTGGTCCTATAATTCACCCCTCCACTTT. It yields the protein CASSPSGILGEYWSYNSPLHF.

In this sample, this clone turned up once. The chain links TRBV9 to TRBJ2-2, with 9 bases that match TRBD1. Per the germline V gene, CDR1 is SGDLS and CDR2 is YYNGEE. The CDR3 covers 16 residues. Germline trimming cut 3 bases from V and 3 bases from J; bases unmatched to any gene: 6. The chain's CDR3 is CASSAGDREDTGELFF. CDR3 nucleotide sequence: TGTGCCAGCAGCGCGGGGGACAGGGAAGACACCGGGGAGCTGTTTTTT.

A single count supports this clone. The rearrangement uses TRBV27 and TRBJ2-7, with a possible D match to TRBD2 (6 bases). V was trimmed by 4 bases and J by 0 bases, leaving 10 bases between them. The CDR3 has 14 amino acids. Germline lookup yields CDR1 MNHEY and CDR2 SMNVEV (reference sequence). CDR3 loop: CASSYGGSSYEQYF. The CDR3 DNA is TGTGCCAGCAGTTACGGGGGTTCCTCCTACGAGCAGTACTTC.

The chain is built from TRBV9 and TRBJ1-2; TRBD1 matches at 9 bases. Germline trimming cut 2 bases from V and 7 bases from J; bases unmatched to any gene: 9. In germline, CDR1 is SGDLS, CDR2 YYNGEE. The CDR3 covers 15 residues. Here the CDR3 DNA reads TGTGCCAGCAGCGTTGGGACAGGGTCCCTCCTTGGCTACACCTTC. This codes for CASSVGTGSLLGYTF.

The V call is TRBV28, the J call TRBJ1-2; TRBD1 might be the D (5 bases). The CDR3 is made up of 15 amino acids. Trimming removed 2 bases at V and 6 bases at J, with 16 bases between. Germline CDR1 reads MDHEN; CDR2 reads SYDVKM. The CDR3 DNA reads as TGTGCCAGCAGTTTAAGGGGTCACCTGAACAATGGCTACACCTTC. Amino acid sequence: CASSLRGHLNNGYTF.

Here the CDR3 reads CASSLETQYF. The CDR3 DNA reads as TGTGCCAGCAGCTTAGAGACCCAGTACTTC. This rearrangement joins TRBV5-5 to TRBJ2-5; D is uncertain. CDR3 length: 10 amino acids. V was trimmed by 2 bases and J by 4 bases, leaving 0 bases between them. Germline V gene sequence: CDR1 SGHKS, CDR2 YYEKEE (reference sequence).

The gene calls are TRBV28 and TRBJ2-1, with TRBD2 identical over 8 bases. The CDR3 has 14 amino acids. Germline V lookup: CDR1 MDHEN, CDR2 SYDVKM. The J segment lost 2 bases and the V segment lost 8 bases, leaving 5 bases of the junction unmatched. The CDR3 loop is CASAGLGTYNEQFF. The CDR3 DNA reads as TGTGCCAGCGCGGGACTAGGGACCTACAATGAGCAGTTCTTC.

The chain recombines TRBV11-2 with TRBJ1-1, with a weak D call TRBD1 (5 bases). Germline CDR1 and CDR2: SGHAT and FQNNGV. The CDR3 is 15 residues long. V was trimmed by 5 bases and J by 6 bases, leaving 19 bases between them. Here the CDR3 reads CASSPAWGGPPEAFF. CDR3 in DNA: TGTGCCAGCAGCCCAGCCTGGGGCGGACCCCCTGAAGCTTTCTTT.

The rearrangement joins TRBV29-1 to TRBJ2-3; 13 nucleotides match TRBD2. Germline V gene lookup returns CDR1 SQVTM and CDR2 ANQGSEA. V gave up 6 bases and J gave up 2 bases; unmatched junction bases: 8. The CDR3 runs to 16 residues. Written as DNA, the CDR3 is TGCAGCGTCCAAGGACTAGCGGGGGAAAACACAGATACGCAGTATTTT. Its translation is CSVQGLAGENTDTQYF.

This chain links TRBV6-5 with TRBJ2-7, with D perhaps matching TRBD1 or TRBD2 (6 bases each). V lost 5 bases, J lost 2 bases, and 16 bases lay in between. Germline CDR1 reads MNHEY; CDR2 reads SVGAGI. The CDR3 runs to 15 residues. The CDR3 bases are TGTGCCAGCAGTGGGGGGCTCCCCCCCGCCTACGAGCAGTACTTC. Amino acid sequence: CASSGGLPPAYEQYF.

This chain links TRBV7-9 with TRBJ1-1; no clear D. The CDR3 runs 12 residues. Trimming stripped 5 bases from V and 7 bases from J, with 11 bases between. The germline gives CDR1 SEHNR, CDR2 FQNEAQ (reference sequence). CDR3 region: CASSRFGLEAFF. The CDR3 coding sequence is TGTGCCAGCAGCCGATTCGGACTTGAAGCTTTCTTT.